This T cell receptor (beta chain) was found in a study of post-analysis software for immune sequencing data. Study-wide results and limits: Multiple sclerosis patients showed significantly lower normalized Chao1 diversity than controls did. Elevated frequency relative to controls characterized roughly 5 TRBV segments in patients, TRBV5-6, TRBV5-1 and TRBV20-1 among them.

In regard to this clonotype: The antigen is not known.

Germline V gene data show CDR1 as MDHEN and CDR2 as SYDVKM. CDR3 length: 14 amino acids. V gave up 4 bases and J gave up 0 bases, with 7 bases separating them. Each TCR beta cDNA library carried unique molecular identifiers. TCRdb itself ran the PCR reads through MiXCR, one entry per CDR3 protein. The top ten clones hold approximately 6% of a sample with more than 450,000 distinct CDR3 sequences, under 40% of them seen once. The sequenced material came from blood. V usage is TRBV28 and J usage is TRBJ2-1; D is uncertain. This TCR was recovered from a girl aged 2 to 17 with multiple sclerosis. CDR3 sequence reads: CASSSSDSYNEQFF. The CDR3 DNA is TGTGCCAGCAGTTCTTCAGACTCCTACAATGAGCAGTTCTTC.